This T cell receptor beta chain comes out of a study of blood T cells in healthy people across ages. Study-level results: A roughly linear age-dependent decrease characterized TCR beta diversity per million T cells.

A J-beta primer mix and a sample-barcoded 5' primer were used in a second PCR of about 6 to 12 cycles. TCRdb reprocessed the 5' RACE reads with MiXCR, giving one entry per CDR3 protein. The table includes around 1.5 million distinct CDR3 sequences, around 39% detected once. With respect to this clonotype: Its specificity is unknown.

Staff drew ten milliliters of peripheral blood from each donor. The ends were cut back, 3 bases at V and 4 bases at J, with 16 bases in the middle. The CDR3 runs 16 residues. The genes are TRBV12-3 or TRBV12-4 and TRBJ2-1; TRBD2 is a possible D gene (6 bases). The TCR was taken from a woman aged 18-29 years in good health. The sample consisted of blood. The CDR3 reads CASSFGGEAYYNEQFF. Written as DNA, the CDR3 is TGTGCCAGCAGTTTTGGAGGGGAAGCATATTACAATGAGCAGTTCTTC.